This T cell receptor beta chain was sequenced for a study of PD-L1 blockade in urothelial cancer. The time point is: pretreatment peripheral blood. This clone has more than one count but fewer than ten. Germline lookup yields CDR1 MNHEY and CDR2 SMNVEV (reference sequence). The CDR3 contains 16 residues. The junction had 7 bases not matched to a gene; V was cut back by 5 bases and J by 0 bases. The data were produced by immunoSEQ multiplex PCR, yet TCRdb's version contains in-frame clones alone and is incomplete. The sample has around 63,000 clones, more than 80% seen once; the top ten hold 1.6%. The receptor's source is a man in his 70s with urothelial cancer. The sample in question was PBMCs, obtained around atezolizumab (anti-PD-L1) treatment. V gene TRBV27 combines with J gene TRBJ2-3; 8 nucleotides line up with TRBD2. CDR3 sequence: CASSPILAASTDTQYF. The DNA for the CDR3 is TGTGCCAGCAGTCCCATACTAGCGGCTAGCACAGATACGCAGTATTTT.